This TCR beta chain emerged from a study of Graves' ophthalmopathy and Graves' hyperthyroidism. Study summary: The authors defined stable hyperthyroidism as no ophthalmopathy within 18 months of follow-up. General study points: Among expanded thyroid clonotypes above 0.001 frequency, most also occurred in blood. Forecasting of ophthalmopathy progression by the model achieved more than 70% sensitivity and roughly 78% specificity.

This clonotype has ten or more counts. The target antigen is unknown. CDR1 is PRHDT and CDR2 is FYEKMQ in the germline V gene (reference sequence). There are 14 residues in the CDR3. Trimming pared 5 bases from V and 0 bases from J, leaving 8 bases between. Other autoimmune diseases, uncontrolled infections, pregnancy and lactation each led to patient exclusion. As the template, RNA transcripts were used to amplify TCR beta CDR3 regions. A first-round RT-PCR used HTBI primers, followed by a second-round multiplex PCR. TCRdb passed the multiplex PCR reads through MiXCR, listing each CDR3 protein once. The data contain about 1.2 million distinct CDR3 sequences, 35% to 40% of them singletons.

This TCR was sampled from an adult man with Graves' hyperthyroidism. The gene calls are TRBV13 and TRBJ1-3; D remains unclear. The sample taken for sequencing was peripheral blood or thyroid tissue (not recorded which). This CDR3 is CASSLKISGNTIYF. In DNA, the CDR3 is TGTGCCAGCAGCCTAAAAATCTCTGGAAACACCATATATTTT.